The clone carrying this TCR beta chain appeared a single time. The data belong to a study of blood T cell repertoires in COVID-19. The CDR3 is 13 residues long. The V end lost 1 base, the J end lost 4 bases, and 5 bases lay between the germline ends. Germline values: CDR1 SGHTA, CDR2 FQGNSA. The data were produced by immunoSEQ multiplex PCR, yet TCRdb's version contains in-frame clones alone and is incomplete. This sample has 30,000 to 45,000 clones; around 90% occur once, and the top ten carry roughly 7.1%. This clonotype originated in a human donor in a cohort sampled during active COVID-19. This chain connects TRBV7-2 to TRBJ1-5; D is undetermined. The sequenced sample consisted of peripheral blood. CDR3 loop: CASSLVENQPQHF. The CDR3, as DNA: TGTGCCAGCAGCTTAGTGGAGAATCAGCCCCAGCATTTT.